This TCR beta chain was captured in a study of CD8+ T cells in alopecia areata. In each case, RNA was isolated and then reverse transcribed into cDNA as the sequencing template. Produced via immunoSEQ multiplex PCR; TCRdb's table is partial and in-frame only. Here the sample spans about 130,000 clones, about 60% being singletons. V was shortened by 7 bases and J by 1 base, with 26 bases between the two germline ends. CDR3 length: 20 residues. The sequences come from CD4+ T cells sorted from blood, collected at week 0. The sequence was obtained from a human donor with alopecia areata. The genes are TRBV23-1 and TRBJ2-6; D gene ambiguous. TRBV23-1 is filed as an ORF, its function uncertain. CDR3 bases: TGCGCCAGCACCACCTCGCCACGGACCAGTAATGGATCTGGGGCCAACGTCCTGACTTTC. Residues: CASTTSPRTSNGSGANVLTF.